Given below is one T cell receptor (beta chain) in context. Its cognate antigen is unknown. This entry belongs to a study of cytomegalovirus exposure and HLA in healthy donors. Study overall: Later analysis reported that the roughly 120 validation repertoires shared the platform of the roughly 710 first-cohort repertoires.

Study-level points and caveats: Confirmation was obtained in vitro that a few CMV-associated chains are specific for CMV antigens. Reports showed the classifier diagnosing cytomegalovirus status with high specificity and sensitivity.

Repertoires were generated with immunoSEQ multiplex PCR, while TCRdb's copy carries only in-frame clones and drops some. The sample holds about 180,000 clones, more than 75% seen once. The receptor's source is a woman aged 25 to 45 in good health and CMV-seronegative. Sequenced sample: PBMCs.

This CDR3 reads CASSLLAGVETQYF. CDR3 nucleotides: TGTGCCAGCAGTCTACTAGCGGGGGTTGAGACCCAGTACTTC. The V call is TRBV5-6, the J call TRBJ2-5; 11 positions match TRBD2. The V gene end was trimmed by 5 bases and the J gene end by 5 bases; junction bases not matched to a gene: 5. Germline CDR1 and CDR2: SGHDT and YYEEEE. The CDR3 runs to 14 residues.